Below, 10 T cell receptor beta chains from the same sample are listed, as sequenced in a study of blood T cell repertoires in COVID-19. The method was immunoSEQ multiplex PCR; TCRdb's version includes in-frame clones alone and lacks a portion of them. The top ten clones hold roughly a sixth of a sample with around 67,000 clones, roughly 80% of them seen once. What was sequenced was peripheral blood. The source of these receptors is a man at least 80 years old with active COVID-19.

This chain's CDR3 is CASSSSLAGATEQFF. The CDR3 DNA reads as TGTGCCAGCAGTTCAAGCCTAGCGGGAGCCACTGAGCAGTTCTTC. The genes are TRBV6-5 and TRBJ2-1; 10 nucleotides agree with TRBD2. CDR3 length: 15 amino acids. Germline V gene sequence: CDR1 MNHEY, CDR2 SVGAGI. J gave up 9 bases and V 4 bases, and 9 bases lay outside the gene matches.

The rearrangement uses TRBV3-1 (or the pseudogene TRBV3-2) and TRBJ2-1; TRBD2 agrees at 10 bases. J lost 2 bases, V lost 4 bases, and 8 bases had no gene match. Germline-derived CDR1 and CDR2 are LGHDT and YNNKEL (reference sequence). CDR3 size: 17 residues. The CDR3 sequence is CASSPILAGGTYNEQFF. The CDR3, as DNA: TGTGCCAGCAGCCCAATCTTAGCGGGAGGCACCTACAATGAGCAGTTCTTC.

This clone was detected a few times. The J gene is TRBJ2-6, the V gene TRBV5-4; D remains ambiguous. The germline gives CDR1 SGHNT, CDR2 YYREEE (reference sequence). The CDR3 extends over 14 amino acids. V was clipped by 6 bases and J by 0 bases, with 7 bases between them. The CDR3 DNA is TGTGCCAGCACCTTCCGCTCTGGGGCCAACGTCCTGACTTTC. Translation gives CASTFRSGANVLTF.

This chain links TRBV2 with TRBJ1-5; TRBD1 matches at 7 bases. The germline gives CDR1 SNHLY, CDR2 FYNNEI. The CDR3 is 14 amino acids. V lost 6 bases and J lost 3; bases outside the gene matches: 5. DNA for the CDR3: TGTGCCAGCAGCGAGACAGGGCACAATCAGCCCCAGCATTTT. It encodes CASSETGHNQPQHF.

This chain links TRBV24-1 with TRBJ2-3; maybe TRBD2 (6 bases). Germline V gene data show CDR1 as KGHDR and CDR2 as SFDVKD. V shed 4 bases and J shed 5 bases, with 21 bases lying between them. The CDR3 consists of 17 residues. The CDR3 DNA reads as TGTGCCACCAGTGACGCGAAAGGACAACGGGGGAGAGATACGCAGTATTTT. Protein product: CATSDAKGQRGRDTQYF.

The CDR3 bases are TGTGCCAGCAGTCAGCCACTAGCGGGATCCAACGAGCAGTACTTC. Amino acids: CASSQPLAGSNEQYF. This sequence joins TRBV6-5 and TRBJ2-7, with 10 positions matching TRBD2. CDR1 is MNHEY and CDR2 is SVGAGI in the germline V gene. The CDR3 extends over 15 amino acids. J gave up 5 bases and V 5 bases, and 9 bases lay outside the gene matches.

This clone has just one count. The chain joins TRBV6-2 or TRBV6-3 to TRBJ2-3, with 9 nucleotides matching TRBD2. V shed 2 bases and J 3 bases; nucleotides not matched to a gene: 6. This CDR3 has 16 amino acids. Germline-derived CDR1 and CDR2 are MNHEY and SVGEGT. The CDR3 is CASSYPSGRSTDTQYF. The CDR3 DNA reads TGTGCCAGCAGTTACCCAAGCGGGAGGTCGACAGATACGCAGTATTTT.

The CDR3 is CASSLVQGAWTEAFF. CDR3 sequence (DNA): TGTGCCAGCAGCTTAGTGCAGGGGGCTTGGACTGAAGCTTTCTTT. The rearrangement uses TRBV11-2 and TRBJ1-1, with 8 bases identical to TRBD1. CDR1 and CDR2 (germline): SGHAT, FQNNGV. The CDR3 has 15 residues. V shed 1 base, J shed 5 bases, and the junction held 6 bases outside the gene matches.

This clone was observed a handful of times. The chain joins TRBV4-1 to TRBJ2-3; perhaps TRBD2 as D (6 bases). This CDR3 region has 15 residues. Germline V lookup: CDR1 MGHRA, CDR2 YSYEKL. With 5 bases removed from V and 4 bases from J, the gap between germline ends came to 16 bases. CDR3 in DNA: TGCGCCAGCAGCTATGGGACTGGCGGGTCAGATACGCAGTATTTT. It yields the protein CASSYGTGGSDTQYF.

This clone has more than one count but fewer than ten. The CDR3 loop reads CASSQSGREKTQYF. CDR3 nucleotides: TGTGCCAGCAGCCAATCGGGCAGGGAAAAGACCCAGTACTTC. This chain links TRBV16 with TRBJ2-5; D might be TRBD1 (5 bases). The ends were cut back, 0 bases at V and 6 bases at J, with 11 bases in the middle. This CDR3 is 14 amino acids long. CDR1 and CDR2 from the germline V gene are KGHSY and FQNENV.